The source of this TCR beta chain is a study of OX40 agonist ivuxolimab in advanced cancers. Study-level background: The costimulatory receptor OX40 (CD134) was targeted by ivuxolimab, a fully human IgG2 agonistic monoclonal antibody. Peripheral TCRbeta sequencing aimed to test whether ivuxolimab altered TCR sequence diversity and caused clonal T-cell expansion. Patients were allowed to have had prior anti-PD-1, anti-PD-L1 or anti-CTLA-4 therapy, and approximately 37% of the dose-escalation patients had been treated with checkpoint inhibitors. Three dose-escalation patients achieved partial responses, one with hepatocellular carcinoma and two with cutaneous melanoma. A male proportion of approximately 83% and a mean age of approximately 61 years, ranging from roughly 23 to 90, were recorded for the dose-escalation cohort. Of the approximately 54 dose-escalation patients, hepatocellular carcinoma was present in 19, melanoma in approximately 15, renal cell carcinoma in 9 and head and neck cancer in 9. The paper describes the monotherapy dose-escalation part (N of about 52 patients) of the phase I trial of ivuxolimab. Intravenous ivuxolimab was administered to patients every 2 weeks at six dose levels: 0.01, 0.1, 0.3, 1.5, 3 and 10 mg/kg. Summary of the overall study and its limitations: After ivuxolimab, more expanded clones were found on average in CD8+ T cells than in CD4+ T cells. The antigen specificity of the peripheral T cells that underwent clonal expansion was not determined. Low levels of normalized T-cell clonal expansion were also seen in some patients who did not respond. In the 0.1-3.0 mg/kg groups, partial responders were among the patients with the lowest normalized peripheral clonal expansion, particularly in CD8+ T cells. At doses of 0.1 to 3.0 mg/kg, clonal expansion of both CD4+ and CD8+ blood T cells was observed from baseline to week 6.

Genomic DNA was extracted from sorted cells for sequencing of the TCRbeta CDR3 region. The immunoSEQ Assay was used to sequence the TCRbeta CDR3 regions. What TCRdb holds here is the immuneACCESS table cut down to in-frame rearrangements. Part of the clones is not present; checked against another copy, under half of the missing clones reflect an unresolved V gene, and the others are unexplained. This sample comprises roughly 72,000 clones, roughly nine tenths of them detected only once. The top ten clones comprise 11% of the sample. Comment on this clone: What this receptor recognizes is not known. Per-nucleotide qualities are absent, and no much larger clonotype sits a single base away.

From the germline V gene (reference sequence), CDR1 is LNHDA and CDR2 is SQIVND. Counted from cysteine to phenylalanine, this CDR3 has 15 amino acids. The entry retains the CDR3 DNA only, 45 bases that are in frame from base 1. V is pared back by 3 bases and J by 4 bases, with 13 bases lying between the germline termini. The trial excluded patients who had a history of autoimmune disease or were on systemic immunosuppression. Peripheral blood for TCR sequencing was collected from all dose cohorts at baseline, on cycle 4 day 1, and on cycle 7 day 1. The samples were drawn from a first-in-human, open-label, multicenter phase I dose-escalation trial of ivuxolimab. The trial enrolled adults with locally advanced or metastatic head and neck squamous cell, hepatocellular, melanoma or renal cell carcinoma. CD4+ and CD8+ T cells were sorted separately from peripheral blood before TCR sequencing.

The chain is made from TRBV19 and TRBJ1-3, and perhaps TRBD1 as D gene, on 6 matching bases. Source: CD4+ or CD8+ T cells sorted from blood, taken in a trial of the OX40 agonist ivuxolimab. This TCR came from an adult with an advanced solid tumor such as melanoma, head and neck, liver or kidney cancer. In nucleotides, the sequence is TGTGCCAGTAGTATCGGGCCAGGGGAAGGAAACACCATATATTTT. Translated, this gives CASSIGPGEGNTIYF.